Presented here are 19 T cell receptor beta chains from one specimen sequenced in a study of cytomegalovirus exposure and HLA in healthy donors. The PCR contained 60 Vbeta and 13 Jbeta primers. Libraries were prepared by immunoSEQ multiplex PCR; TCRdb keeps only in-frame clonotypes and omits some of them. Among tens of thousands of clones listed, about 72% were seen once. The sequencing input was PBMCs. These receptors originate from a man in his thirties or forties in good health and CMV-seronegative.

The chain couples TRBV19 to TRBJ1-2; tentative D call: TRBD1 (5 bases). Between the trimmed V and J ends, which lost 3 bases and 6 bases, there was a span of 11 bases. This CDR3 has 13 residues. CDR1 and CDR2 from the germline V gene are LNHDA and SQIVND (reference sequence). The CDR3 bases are TGTGCCAGTAGTATGGTCAGGGCCCATGGCTACACCTTC. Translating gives CASSMVRAHGYTF.

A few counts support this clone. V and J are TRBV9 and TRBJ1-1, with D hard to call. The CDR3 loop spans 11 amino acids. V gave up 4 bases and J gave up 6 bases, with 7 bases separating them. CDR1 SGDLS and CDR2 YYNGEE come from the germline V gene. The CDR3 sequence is CASSRGAEAFF. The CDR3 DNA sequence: TGTGCCAGCAGCCGGGGAGCTGAAGCTTTCTTT.

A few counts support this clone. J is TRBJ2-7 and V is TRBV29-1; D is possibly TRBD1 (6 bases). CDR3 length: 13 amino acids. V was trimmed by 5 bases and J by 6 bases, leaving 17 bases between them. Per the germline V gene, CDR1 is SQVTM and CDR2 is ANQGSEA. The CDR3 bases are TGCAGCGTTTCCCTGACAGGTTTGGGCGAGCAGTACTTC. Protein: CSVSLTGLGEQYF.

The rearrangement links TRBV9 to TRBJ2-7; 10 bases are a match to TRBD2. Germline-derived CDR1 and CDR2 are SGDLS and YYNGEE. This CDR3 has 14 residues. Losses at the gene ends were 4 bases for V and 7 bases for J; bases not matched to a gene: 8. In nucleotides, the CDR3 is TGTGCCAGCAGCTCGAGGACTAGCGGCGGAGAGCAGTACTTC. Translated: CASSSRTSGGEQYF.

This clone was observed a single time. The CDR3 coding sequence is TGTGCCAGCAGCACCCGGGGTAGCGGGGGGTGGTCCTACGAGCAGTACTTC. Translation gives CASSTRGSGGWSYEQYF. The rearrangement links TRBV7-2 to TRBJ2-5; 10 nucleotides agree with TRBD2. The DNA end favors TRBJ2-7, so the J call may be wrong. Per the germline V gene, CDR1 is SGHTA and CDR2 is FQGNSA. The CDR3 spans 17 residues.

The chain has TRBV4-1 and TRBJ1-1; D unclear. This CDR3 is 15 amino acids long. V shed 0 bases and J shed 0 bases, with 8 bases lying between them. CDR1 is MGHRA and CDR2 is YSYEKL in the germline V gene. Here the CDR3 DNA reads TGCGCCAGCAGCCAAGACGGGGAGATGAACACTGAAGCTTTCTTT. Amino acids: CASSQDGEMNTEAFF.

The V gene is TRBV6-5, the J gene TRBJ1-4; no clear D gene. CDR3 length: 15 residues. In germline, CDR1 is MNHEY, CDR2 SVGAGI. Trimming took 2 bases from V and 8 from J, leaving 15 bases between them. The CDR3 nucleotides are TGTGCCAGCAGTTACGTAAAGAGCCGAGGGGAAAAACTGTTTTTT. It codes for CASSYVKSRGEKLFF.

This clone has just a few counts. As DNA, the CDR3 is TGTGCCAGCAGCCAAGGAAGTCTGGGACAGGGGGCAGAATCACCCCTCCACTTT. Translated, it gives CASSQGSLGQGAESPLHF. This rearrangement joins TRBV4-2 to TRBJ1-6; 12 bases are a match to TRBD1. The CDR3 spans 18 residues. With 1 base clipped from V and 10 bases from J, the junction kept 11 bases outside the gene matches. The germline gives CDR1 LGHNA, CDR2 YNFKEQ.

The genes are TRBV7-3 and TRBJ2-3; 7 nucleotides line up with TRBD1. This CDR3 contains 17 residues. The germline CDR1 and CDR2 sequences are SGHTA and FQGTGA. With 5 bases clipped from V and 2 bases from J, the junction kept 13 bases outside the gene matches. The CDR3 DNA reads TGTGCCAGCAGCCCATTCCCCGGGACAGCAGACACAGATACGCAGTATTTT. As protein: CASSPFPGTADTDTQYF. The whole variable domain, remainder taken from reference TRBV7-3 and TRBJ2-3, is GAGVSQTPSNKVTEKGKYVELRCDPISGHTALYWYRQSLGQGPEFLIYFQGTGAADDSGLPNDRFFAVRPEGSVSTLKIQRTERGDSAVYLCASSPFPGTADTDTQYFGPGTRLTVL.

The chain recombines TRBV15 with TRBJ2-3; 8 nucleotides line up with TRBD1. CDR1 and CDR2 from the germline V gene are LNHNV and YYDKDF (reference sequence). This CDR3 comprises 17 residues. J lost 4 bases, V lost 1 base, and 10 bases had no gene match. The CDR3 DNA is TGTGCCACCAGCAGAGGCGTCGGACAGGGTTTGCCAGATACGCAGTATTTT. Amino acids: CATSRGVGQGLPDTQYF.

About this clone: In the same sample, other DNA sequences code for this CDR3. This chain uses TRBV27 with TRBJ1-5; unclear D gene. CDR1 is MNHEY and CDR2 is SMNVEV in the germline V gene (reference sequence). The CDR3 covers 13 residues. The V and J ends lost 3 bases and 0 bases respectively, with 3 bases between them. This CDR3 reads CASSFSSNQPQHF. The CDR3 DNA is TGTGCCAGCAGTTTCAGTAGCAATCAGCCCCAGCATTTT.

In nucleotides, the CDR3 is TGTGCCAGCAGCTGGGGGACTAGCGGGAACACCGGGGAGCTGTTTTTT. Amino acid sequence: CASSWGTSGNTGELFF. V gene TRBV5-4 combines with J gene TRBJ2-2; 11 bases line up with TRBD2. Germline V gene sequence: CDR1 SGHNT, CDR2 YYREEE (reference sequence). The CDR3 consists of 16 residues. V dropped 3 bases and J dropped 1; count of bases not matched to a gene: 2.

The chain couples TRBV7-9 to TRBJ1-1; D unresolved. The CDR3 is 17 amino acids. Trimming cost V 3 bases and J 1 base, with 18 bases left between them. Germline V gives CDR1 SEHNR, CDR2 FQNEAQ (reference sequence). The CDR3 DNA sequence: TGTGCCAGCAGCTTCGGGAGCGGCAGGACGAAGAACACTGAAGCTTTCTTT. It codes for CASSFGSGRTKNTEAFF.

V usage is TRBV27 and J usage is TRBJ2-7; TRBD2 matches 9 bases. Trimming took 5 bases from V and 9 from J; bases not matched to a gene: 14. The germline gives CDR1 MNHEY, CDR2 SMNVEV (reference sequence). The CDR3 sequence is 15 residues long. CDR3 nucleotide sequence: TGTGCCAGCAGTCAGACTAGCGGAGGGGGATGGCGGCAGTACTTC. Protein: CASSQTSGGGWRQYF.

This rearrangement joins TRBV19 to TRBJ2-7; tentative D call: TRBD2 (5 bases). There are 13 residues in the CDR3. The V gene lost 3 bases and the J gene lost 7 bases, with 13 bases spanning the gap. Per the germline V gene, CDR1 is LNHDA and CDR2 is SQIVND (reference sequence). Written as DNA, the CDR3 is TGTGCCAGTAGTATTAATCGGGAAAGGGAGCAGTACTTC. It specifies CASSINREREQYF.

The CDR3 DNA reads as TGTGCCAGCAGTGAAAACCCGGGACAGGGCGGTGAAGCTTTCTTT. Residues: CASSENPGQGGEAFF. The rearrangement links TRBV2 to TRBJ1-1; 9 bases match TRBD1. The CDR3 covers 15 residues. V lost 2 bases to trimming and J lost 7 bases; unmatched junction nucleotides: 8. The germline V gene has CDR1 SNHLY and CDR2 FYNNEI. Drawing the rest from reference TRBV2 and TRBJ1-1, the complete variable domain is EPEVTQTPSHQVTQMGQEVILRCVPISNHLYFYWYRQILGQKVEFLVSFYNNEISEKSEIFDDQFSVERPDGSNFTLKIRSTKLEDSAMYFCASSENPGQGGEAFFGQGTRLTVV.

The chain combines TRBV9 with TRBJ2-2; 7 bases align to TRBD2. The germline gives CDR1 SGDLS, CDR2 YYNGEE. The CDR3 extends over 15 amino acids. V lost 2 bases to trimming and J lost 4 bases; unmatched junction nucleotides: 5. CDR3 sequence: CASSVGGGATGELFF. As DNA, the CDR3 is TGTGCCAGCAGCGTGGGGGGAGGGGCCACCGGGGAGCTGTTTTTT. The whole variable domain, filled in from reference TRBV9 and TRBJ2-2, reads DSGVTQTPKHLITATGQRVTLRCSPRSGDLSVYWYQQSLDQGLQFLIQYYNGEERAKGNILERFSAQQFPDLHSELNLSSLELGDSALYFCASSVGGGATGELFFGEGSRLTVL.

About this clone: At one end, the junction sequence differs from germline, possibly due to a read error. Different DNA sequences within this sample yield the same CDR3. As DNA, the CDR3 is TGTGCCTGGAGTGGTCAGGGGGTCAATCAACCCCAGCATTTT. As protein: CAWSGQGVNQPQHF. V and J are TRBV30 and TRBJ1-5; 7 bases are a match to TRBD1. Germline CDR1 GTSNPN, CDR2 SVGIG (reference sequence). This CDR3 contains 14 residues.

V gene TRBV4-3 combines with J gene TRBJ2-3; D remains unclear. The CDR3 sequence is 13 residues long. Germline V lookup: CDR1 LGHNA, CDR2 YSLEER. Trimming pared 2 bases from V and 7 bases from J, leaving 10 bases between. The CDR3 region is CASSQNGANTQYF. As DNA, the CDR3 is TGCGCCAGCAGCCAAAACGGAGCCAATACGCAGTATTTT.